Below, 27 T cell receptor beta chains from the same sample are listed, as sequenced in a study of control samples from healthy donors and cancer patients. Using immunoSEQ multiplex PCR, the repertoire was profiled, and TCRdb retains in-frame clones only, with some absent. The sample comprises approximately 120,000 clones, over 75% of which are singletons, and more than 3.5% rests with the top ten. Sequenced: blood. These receptors came from a human donor in good health. The donor label of this sample is uncertain.

The chain joins TRBV6-5 to TRBJ1-3; tentative D call: TRBD1 (5 bases). This CDR3 comprises 15 residues. Trimming shortened V by 5 bases and J by 10 bases, and 21 bases separated the two germline ends. CDR1 is MNHEY and CDR2 is SVGAGI in the germline V gene. The CDR3 sequence: CASSKSDSDWGTIYF. CDR3 coding DNA: TGTGCCAGCAGTAAGAGTGACAGTGACTGGGGGACCATATATTTT.

The rearrangement joins TRBV10-3 to TRBJ1-2; D perhaps matches TRBD1 (6 bases). Germline CDR1 and CDR2: ENHRY and SYGVKD. The V gene lost 5 bases and the J gene lost 0 bases, with 13 bases spanning the gap. The CDR3 totals 15 residues. CDR3 protein: CAISPLAGANYGYTF. DNA for the CDR3: TGTGCCATCAGTCCTTTGGCAGGGGCTAACTATGGCTACACCTTC.

This clone was observed a few times. The gene calls are TRBV10-1 and TRBJ2-3; 7 nucleotides align to TRBD2. The V gene end was trimmed by 2 bases and the J gene end by 2 bases; junction bases not matched to a gene: 4. CDR1 is WNHNN and CDR2 is SYGVQD in the germline V gene (reference sequence). This CDR3 contains 15 residues. The CDR3 nucleotides are TGCGCCAGCAGTGAGACTAGCGACAACACAGATACGCAGTATTTT. Its protein is CASSETSDNTDTQYF.

This rearrangement joins TRBV6-5 to TRBJ2-7; D uncertain. The CDR3 spans 15 residues. V was cut by 6 bases and J by 0 bases, with 15 bases left in between. Germline lookup yields CDR1 MNHEY and CDR2 SVGAGI. The CDR3 protein is CASRINNPSSYEQYF. The CDR3, as DNA: TGTGCCAGCAGAATAAACAACCCAAGCTCCTACGAGCAGTACTTC.

This clone has just one count. The chain uses TRBV6-6 and TRBJ2-7; possible D gene TRBD1, 5 bases. Germline V gene sequence: CDR1 MNHNY, CDR2 SVGAGI (reference sequence). There are 14 residues in the CDR3. The germline V and J ends were trimmed by 0 bases and 4 bases, with 10 bases remaining between them. The CDR3 spells CASSYSGQLYEQYF. The CDR3 coding sequence is TGTGCCAGCAGTTACTCAGGACAACTGTACGAGCAGTACTTC.

The J gene is TRBJ1-1, the V gene TRBV28; D gene ambiguous. The CDR3 is 11 amino acids. Germline values: CDR1 MDHEN, CDR2 SYDVKM. Deletions cut 7 bases from V and 0 bases from J, with 3 bases between. CDR3 bases: TGTGCCAGCAAGTTGAACACTGAAGCTTTCTTT. This gives the protein CASKLNTEAFF.

This clone appeared a single time. The rearrangement uses TRBV11-2 and TRBJ1-6; 7 bases are a match to TRBD1. V lost 6 bases, J lost 0 bases, and 2 bases stayed unmatched. This CDR3 region has 15 residues. CDR1 and CDR2 from the germline V gene are SGHAT and FQNNGV. In DNA, the CDR3 is TGTGCCAGCAGACAGGGGAGCTCCTATAATTCACCCCTCCACTTT. Translation gives CASRQGSSYNSPLHF.

The V call is TRBV10-3, the J call TRBJ1-2, with 9 nucleotides matching TRBD1. Per the germline V gene, CDR1 is ENHRY and CDR2 is SYGVKD. This CDR3 is built from 14 residues. Trimming took 6 bases from V and 4 from J; bases not matched to a gene: 6. This CDR3 reads CAISTGGAGYGYTF. The CDR3 bases are TGTGCCATCAGCACAGGGGGCGCGGGCTATGGCTACACCTTC.

The rearrangement joins TRBV9 to TRBJ2-2; 12 bases line up with TRBD2. The CDR3 loop spans 16 amino acids. V lost 3 bases to trimming and J lost 7 bases; unmatched junction nucleotides: 7. CDR1 and CDR2 (germline): SGDLS, YYNGEE. CDR3 sequence reads: CASSEGTSGFGGELFF. In DNA form, the CDR3 reads TGTGCCAGCAGCGAGGGGACTAGCGGGTTTGGCGGGGAGCTGTTTTTT.

In this sample, this clone turned up once. The chain carries TRBV19 and TRBJ2-3; the D call may be TRBD1 or TRBD2 (5 bases each). The CDR3 sequence is 13 residues long. V lost 6 bases to trimming and J lost 5 bases, with 12 bases between them. CDR1 is LNHDA, CDR2 SQIVND, per germline (reference sequence). The CDR3 nucleotides read TGTGCCAGTAGGAGGGACCTCCGAGATACGCAGTATTTT. Amino acids: CASRRDLRDTQYF.

J is TRBJ1-5 and V is TRBV19; possible D gene TRBD1, 5 bases. Per the germline V gene, CDR1 is LNHDA and CDR2 is SQIVND (reference sequence). Trimming pared 5 bases from V and 11 bases from J, leaving 16 bases between. The CDR3 is 13 amino acids. CDR3 DNA sequence: TGTGCCAGTAGTCCCAACTCAGGGAGGACCCAGCATTTT. Its translation is CASSPNSGRTQHF. The full variable domain, in which reference TRBV19 and TRBJ1-5 provide the parts outside the CDR3, is DGGITQSPKYLFRKEGQNVTLSCEQNLNHDAMYWYRQDPGQGLRLIYYSQIVNDFQKGDIAEGYSVSREKKESFPLTVTSAQKNPTAFYLCASSPNSGRTQHFGDGTRLSIL.

CDR3 sequence: CAISETGLSNQPQHF. Here the CDR3 DNA reads TGTGCCATCAGTGAGACCGGACTGAGCAATCAGCCCCAGCATTTT. The rearrangement links TRBV10-3 to TRBJ1-5; D remains ambiguous. The ends were cut back, 2 bases at V and 1 base at J, with 9 bases in the middle. This CDR3 comprises 15 residues. Germline V gene data show CDR1 as ENHRY and CDR2 as SYGVKD.

The gene calls are TRBV19 and TRBJ1-1; D is possibly TRBD1 (6 bases). V was clipped by 5 bases and J by 5 bases, with 18 bases between them. The CDR3 runs to 15 residues. Germline V CDR1 and CDR2: LNHDA, SQIVND (reference sequence). The CDR3 sequence: CASSAHTGSGTEAFF. In nucleotides, the CDR3 is TGTGCCAGTAGTGCCCACACAGGGTCCGGGACTGAAGCTTTCTTT.

This clone was counted only a few times. The V and J genes are TRBV18 and TRBJ2-5; the D gene is possibly TRBD1 (5 bases). The CDR3 length is 13 residues. Trimming stripped 3 bases from V and 7 bases from J, with 12 bases between. CDR1 is KGHSH, CDR2 LQKENI, per germline. The CDR3 DNA follows: TGTGCCAGCTCACCGATCCCTCAGGGGACCCAGTACTTC. It specifies CASSPIPQGTQYF.

The V and J genes are TRBV7-9 and TRBJ1-4; maybe TRBD1 (5 bases). Looked up from germline, CDR1 is SEHNR and CDR2 is FQNEAQ (reference sequence). The V end lost 1 base, the J end lost 3 bases, and 9 bases lay between the germline ends. The CDR3 sequence is 15 residues long. DNA of the CDR3: TGTGCCAGCAGCTTAGACGGGACGGCTAATGAAAAACTGTTTTTT. Amino acids: CASSLDGTANEKLFF.

The chain uses TRBV6-5 and TRBJ1-1; 11 bases fit TRBD1. The CDR3 extends over 16 amino acids. Germline V CDR1 and CDR2: MNHEY, SVGAGI. Trimming cost V 2 bases and J 5 bases; bases outside gene matches: 7. The CDR3 is CASSYPGQGARTEAFF. CDR3 nucleotides: TGTGCCAGCAGTTACCCAGGACAGGGGGCGAGGACTGAAGCTTTCTTT.

The rearrangement uses TRBV30 and TRBJ1-2; 7 bases agree with TRBD1. This CDR3 has 15 amino acids. Trimming cost V 0 bases and J 0 bases; bases outside gene matches: 4. Per germline, CDR1 GTSNPN and CDR2 SVGIG (reference sequence). The CDR3 loop reads CAWSVRQGANYGYTF. The CDR3 bases are TGTGCCTGGAGTGTAAGGCAGGGGGCTAACTATGGCTACACCTTC.

This clone was found once. The chain combines TRBV19 with TRBJ2-5; no reliable D call. V gave up 10 bases and J gave up 7 bases, with 4 bases separating them. The CDR3 spans 8 residues. Germline-derived CDR1 and CDR2 are LNHDA and SQIVND (reference sequence). As DNA, the CDR3 is TGTGCCACGAGGACCCAGTACTTC. Amino acids: CATRTQYF.

V is TRBV4-1 and J is TRBJ1-6; D unclear. V lost 2 bases and J lost 7, with 6 bases in between. The CDR3 sequence is 13 residues long. CDR1 is MGHRA and CDR2 is YSYEKL in the germline V gene. This CDR3 is CASSQHRNSPLHF. CDR3 DNA: TGCGCCAGCAGCCAACATCGGAATTCACCCCTCCACTTT.

There are many counts of this clone. The CDR3 loop is CASSYRRGRDQETQYF. CDR3 DNA sequence: TGTGCCAGCAGTTACCGAAGGGGCCGGGATCAAGAGACCCAGTACTTC. The rearrangement links TRBV6-2 or TRBV6-3 to TRBJ2-5; D tentatively fits TRBD1 or TRBD2 (5 bases each). This CDR3 has 16 residues. Trimming stripped 2 bases from V and 2 bases from J, with 15 bases between. Germline V gene sequence: CDR1 MNHEY, CDR2 SVGEGT.

The gene calls are TRBV30 and TRBJ2-1; D ambiguous. There are 12 residues in the CDR3. The germline V gene encodes CDR1 GTSNPN and CDR2 SVGIG (reference sequence). V lost 2 bases and J 6 bases, leaving 8 bases between the germline ends. CDR3 residues: CAWSWDRNEQFF. CDR3 nucleotides: TGTGCCTGGAGTTGGGATCGCAATGAGCAGTTCTTC.

This chain joins TRBV18 and TRBJ2-3; weak D call: TRBD1 (5 bases). Looked up from germline, CDR1 is KGHSH and CDR2 is LQKENI. Trimming removed 3 bases from V and 11 bases from J, with 12 bases in between. CDR3 length: 12 residues. The CDR3 bases are TGTGCCAGCTCACCGGACACAATTGGGCAGTATTTT. Translation gives CASSPDTIGQYF.

The J gene is TRBJ2-1, the V gene TRBV24-1; D is perhaps TRBD1 or TRBD2 (6 bases each). CDR1 and CDR2 from the germline V gene are KGHDR and SFDVKD. Trimming took off 3 bases at V and 7 bases at J, with 15 bases between the two ends. This CDR3 comprises 15 residues. In DNA, the CDR3 is TGTGCCACCAGTGATGTTAGGGGGGCAAGGAATGAGCAGTTCTTC. Protein product: CATSDVRGARNEQFF.

The J gene is TRBJ2-2, the V gene TRBV7-8; tentatively, D is TRBD2 (6 bases). The CDR3 has 16 amino acids. The germline V gene encodes CDR1 SGHVS and CDR2 FQNEAQ. V was clipped by 11 bases and J by 4 bases, with 23 bases between them. The CDR3 DNA reads as TGTGCCCCCCTCATGGGGGGAACTTCAAGCACCGGGGAGCTGTTTTTT. Translation: CAPLMGGTSSTGELFF. Complete variable domain (other parts from reference TRBV7-8 and TRBJ2-2): GAGVSQSPRYKVAKRGQDVALRCDPISGHVSLFWYQQALGQGPEFLTYFQNEAQLDKSGLPSDRFFAERPEGSVSTLKIQRTQQEDSAVYLCAPLMGGTSSTGELFFGEGSRLTVL.

This chain connects TRBV3-1 (or the pseudogene TRBV3-2) to TRBJ2-7; the match to TRBD1 covers 11 bases. The CDR3 is made up of 15 amino acids. Trimming took 4 bases from V and 3 from J; bases not matched to a gene: 5. Germline CDR1 reads LGHDT; CDR2 reads YNNKEL (reference sequence). The CDR3 loop reads CASSRTGGAYYEQYF. CDR3 nucleotide sequence: TGTGCCAGCAGCCGGACAGGGGGCGCCTACTACGAGCAGTACTTC.

Notes on this clone: Other DNA sequences in this sample translate to the same CDR3. Here the CDR3 reads CASSVEGNSPLHF. The CDR3 nucleotides read TGTGCCAGCAGCGTAGAAGGGAATTCACCCCTCCACTTT. The chain couples TRBV9 to TRBJ1-6; D is uncertain. Germline V gives CDR1 SGDLS, CDR2 YYNGEE. The CDR3 has 13 amino acids. Trimming removed 0 bases from V and 7 bases from J, with 5 bases in between.

In its sample, this clone was seen once. V gene TRBV9 combines with J gene TRBJ2-5; 7 bases match TRBD1. Germline V CDR1 and CDR2: SGDLS, YYNGEE. The junction had 7 bases not matched to a gene; V was cut back by 0 bases and J by 5 bases. The CDR3 sequence is 15 residues long. The CDR3 DNA is TGTGCCAGCAGCGTAGCTGAGGGGGCGCGGGAGACCCAGTACTTC. This encodes CASSVAEGARETQYF. Filled out from reference TRBV9 and TRBJ2-5, the complete variable domain reads DSGVTQTPKHLITATGQRVTLRCSPRSGDLSVYWYQQSLDQGLQFLIQYYNGEERAKGNILERFSAQQFPDLHSELNLSSLELGDSALYFCASSVAEGARETQYFGPGTRLLVL.